A selection of T cell receptor beta chains follows, all from one sample in a study of memory CD4+ T cells and cytomegalovirus serostatus. The assay was immunoSEQ multiplex PCR, and TCRdb's table has in-frame clones only and misses some. The sample yields fewer than 50,000 clones, approximately 80% seen once. Sequenced input: memory CD4+ T cells from blood. The receptors come from an adult in good health and CMV-seronegative. Both conserved end residues are part of each CDR3. A D gene is named only where the DNA matches it firmly. Not every row has a clone size; where given, it reads once, few, many or a size class.

>.|TRBJ2-5|.|TRBV30
TGTGCCTGGGGGGCGGGGGAGACCCAGTACTTC
CAWGAGETQYF
>.|TRBJ2-1|.|TRBV6-4
TGTGCCAGCAGCCCGACCGGGTCCTACAATGAGCAGTTCTTC
CASSPTGSYNEQFF
>.|TRBJ2-3|.|TRBV6-5
TGTGCCAGCAGTAACACAGATACGCAGTATTTT
CASSNTDTQYF
>.|TRBJ1-2|.|TRBV30
TGTGCCTGGAGTGCTGGCAACTATGGCTACACCTTC
CAWSAGNYGYTF
>.|TRBJ2-5|TRBD1|TRBV7-2
TGTGCCAGCAGCGTAACAGGGACAGGGCGGGGGACCCAGTACTTC
CASSVTGTGRGTQYF
>.|TRBJ1-1|.|TRBV5-1
TGCGCCAGCACCCCAGGGCACAGGACTAACACTGAAGCTTTCTTT
CASTPGHRTNTEAFF
>.|TRBJ2-7|TRBD2|TRBV5-4
TGTGCCAGCAGCTTGACTAGCGGGAGATCAGGCTACGAGCAGTACTTC
CASSLTSGRSGYEQYF
>.|TRBJ2-1|TRBD2|TRBV7-9
TGTGCCAGCAGCTTTACTAGCGAGTCCTACAATGAGCAGTTCTTC
CASSFTSESYNEQFF
>.|TRBJ1-1|.|TRBV6-1
TGTGCCAGCGGCCGAGACGGGAAGAACACTGAAGCTTTCTTT
CASGRDGKNTEAFF
>.|TRBJ2-7|.|TRBV29-1
TGCAGCGTTTCTGTCCTCAGGTACGAGCAGTACTTC
CSVSVLRYEQYF
>.|TRBJ1-2|.|TRBV5-4
TGCGCCAGCAGCCAAGAGGGGTGGGGCTATGGCTACACCTTC
CASSQEGWGYGYTF
>.|TRBJ2-5|TRBD1|TRBV7-3
TGTGCCAGCAGCTCCACAGGGGGGACCCAGTACTTC
CASSSTGGTQYF
>.|TRBJ2-3|.|TRBV6-5
TGTGCCAGCAGGAACAGCCCCAGCACAGATACGCAGTATTTT
CASRNSPSTDTQYF
>.|TRBJ2-3|TRBD1|TRBV11-3
TGTGCCAGCAGCAAAGGGGACAGAGATACAGATACGCAGTATTTT
CASSKGDRDTDTQYF
>.|TRBJ2-1|.|TRBV2
TGTGCCAGCAGTGATTCGGGGGGCACCAATGAGCAGTTCTTC
CASSDSGGTNEQFF
>.|TRBJ2-1|.|TRBV11-2
TGTGCCAGCAGCTTTAGTATTAGCGCCGGCTACAATGAGCAGTTCTTC
CASSFSISAGYNEQFF
>.|TRBJ2-3|TRBD1|TRBV10-3
TGTGCCATCAGCCCTGGACAGGGTGTGGATACGCAGTATTTT
CAISPGQGVDTQYF
>few|TRBJ1-2|.|TRBV10-3
TGTGCCATCAGTGAGTCCCAGCTTAACTATGGCTACACCTTC
CAISESQLNYGYTF
>once|TRBJ2-3|TRBD2|TRBV7-2
TGTGCCAGCAGCTTTAGTAGCGGGAGTATAGATACGCAGTATTTT
CASSFSSGSIDTQYF
>few|TRBJ1-3|.|TRBV5-4
TGTGCCAGCAGCTTTGGGTCTCCGGCTGGAAACACCATATATTTT
CASSFGSPAGNTIYF
>.|TRBJ1-4|.|TRBV4-3
TGCGCCAGCAGCCAAGGGAACGCGGGGTCGAATGAAAAACTGTTTTTT
CASSQGNAGSNEKLFF
>.|TRBJ2-7|TRBD1|TRBV4-2
TGTGCCAGCAGCCCTGGGGACAGGGACTTCTACGAGCAGTACTTC
CASSPGDRDFYEQYF
>.|TRBJ2-1|TRBD1|TRBV7-9
TGTGCCAGCAGCCCCTCAGGACAGGCCGATGAGCAGTTCTTC
CASSPSGQADEQFF
>.|TRBJ2-1|.|TRBV11-2
TGTGCCACCGCGCGAGGGGGGAGCTCCTACAATGAGCAGTTCTTC
CATARGGSSYNEQFF
>.|TRBJ2-7|TRBD1|TRBV6-5
TGTGCCAGCAGTTACAAGGGACAGGGAGACGAGCAGTACTTC
CASSYKGQGDEQYF
>.|TRBJ1-5|.|TRBV6-1
TGTGCCAGCCAGGACAACCTTAATCAGCCCCAGCATTTT
CASQDNLNQPQHF
>.|TRBJ2-4|TRBD2|TRBV5-1
TGCGCCAGCAGCTTAGCGGGAGGAAATAAAAACATTCAGTACTTC
CASSLAGGNKNIQYF
>once|TRBJ2-5|TRBD1|TRBV27
TGTGCCAGCAGTTTATCGTCGGGACAGACGGAGACCCAGTACTTC
CASSLSSGQTETQYF
>.|TRBJ2-7|.|TRBV11-3
TGTGCCAGCAGCCACTCCACCCAACTGGGGGAGCAGTACTTC
CASSHSTQLGEQYF
>.|TRBJ2-6|.|TRBV5-8
TGTGCCAGCAGCCAAGAGGGCTCTGGGGCCAACGTCCTGACTTTC
CASSQEGSGANVLTF
>few|TRBJ1-2|.|TRBV6-1
TGTGCCAGCAGGGTGTCCAGCTATGGCTACACCTTC
CASRVSSYGYTF
>.|TRBJ2-2|.|TRBV5-1
TGCGCCAGCAGCTTCTGGACACCGAACACCGGGGAGCTGTTTTTT
CASSFWTPNTGELFF
>once|TRBJ1-3|.|TRBV19
TGTGCCAGCGGTCGGGGGGACGACCTGCATGGAAACACCATATATTTT
CASGRGDDLHGNTIYF
>.|TRBJ1-3|.|TRBV4-1
TGCGCCAGCAGCCAAGGCAGCTCTGGAAACACCATATATTTT
CASSQGSSGNTIYF
>once|TRBJ2-1|.|TRBV5-1
TGCGCCAGCAGCTTGGCCTTTAACAATGAGCAGTTCTTC
CASSLAFNNEQFF
>.|TRBJ2-3|.|TRBV5-6
TGTGCCAGCAGCTCGCCGGGGGCAACAGATACGCAGTATTTT
CASSSPGATDTQYF